A selection of T cell receptor beta chains follows, all from one sample in a study of OX40 agonist ivuxolimab in advanced cancers. Clones were sequenced by immunoSEQ multiplex PCR, and TCRdb holds only the in-frame ones, with some missing. The data contain roughly 80,000 clones, around 86% of them singletons. The material sequenced was CD4+ or CD8+ T cells sorted from blood, taken in a trial of the OX40 agonist ivuxolimab. The receptors derive from an adult with an advanced solid tumor such as melanoma, head and neck, liver or kidney cancer. The CDR3 runs from the conserved cysteine through the conserved F or W. The D gene is left open where the match is weak. Clone size, where shown, is once, few, many, or a class for clones that have expanded.

J: TRBJ2-7
D: TRBD1
V: TRBV28
size: NA
DNA: TGTGCCAGCAGTTTATATGTCGGCAGGGGGAACGAGCAGTACTTC
CDR3: CASSLYVGRGNEQYF

J: TRBJ2-7
D: NA
V: TRBV11-2
size: NA
DNA: TGTGCCAGCAGCTTAGGGCAGTTCTACGAGCAGTACTTC
CDR3: CASSLGQFYEQYF

J: TRBJ2-7
D: NA
V: TRBV5-4
size: NA
DNA: TGTGCCAGCAGCCTACCGACTAGAGGGGCCTACGAGCAGTACTTC
CDR3: CASSLPTRGAYEQYF

J: TRBJ1-1
D: NA
V: TRBV6-1
size: once
DNA: TGTGCCAGCAGGGGGGATTCGGGAAGGGCTGAAGCTTTCTTT
CDR3: CASRGDSGRAEAFF

J: TRBJ1-3
D: TRBD1
V: TRBV5-1
size: NA
DNA: TGCGCCAGCAGCTTGGGAGACAGGGGGCCGGGCTCTGGAAACACCATATATTTT
CDR3: CASSLGDRGPGSGNTIYF

J: TRBJ2-7
D: TRBD2
V: TRBV11-3
size: NA
DNA: TGTGCCAGCAGCCAAGGACTAGCGAGCCCCTACGAGCAGTACTTC
CDR3: CASSQGLASPYEQYF

J: TRBJ1-4
D: NA
V: TRBV6-5
size: NA
DNA: TGTGCCAGCAGGCGGGGCTCCCGTGAGCTGTTTTTT
CDR3: CASRRGSRELFF

J: TRBJ2-3
D: NA
V: TRBV28
size: NA
DNA: TGTGCCAGCAGTTCCCCCCCCTACACAGATACGCAGTATTTT
CDR3: CASSSPPYTDTQYF

J: TRBJ2-7
D: TRBD2
V: TRBV5-3
size: NA
DNA: TGTGCCAGAAGCCCGGGGACTAGCGGCTACGAGCAGTACTTC
CDR3: CARSPGTSGYEQYF

J: TRBJ2-3
D: NA
V: TRBV5-1
size: once
DNA: TGCGCCAGCAGCGCGGGACAGACGAGCACAGATACGCAGTATTTT
CDR3: CASSAGQTSTDTQYF

J: TRBJ1-1
D: NA
V: TRBV7-3
size: NA
DNA: TGTGCCAGCAGCTCCACCGGGCTGGGGAACACTGAAGCTTTCTTT
CDR3: CASSSTGLGNTEAFF

J: TRBJ2-1
D: TRBD2
V: TRBV18
size: NA
DNA: TGTGCCAGCTCACTACGGGGAGGGGCTTACAATGAGCAGTTCTTC
CDR3: CASSLRGGAYNEQFF

J: TRBJ2-1
D: TRBD2
V: TRBV9
size: NA
DNA: TGTGCCAGCAGCGCCCAGGGCAGCACTAGCGGGCCCCTTGGGAATGAGCAGTTCTTC
CDR3: CASSAQGSTSGPLGNEQFF

J: TRBJ1-1
D: TRBD1
V: TRBV25-1
size: NA
DNA: TGTGCCAGCAGTCATTACCCCACGCGGACAGGGATGAACACTGAAGCTTTCTTT
CDR3: CASSHYPTRTGMNTEAFF

J: TRBJ2-5
D: NA
V: TRBV6-1
size: NA
DNA: TGTGCCAGCAGTGAAGCGCTGGGAGAGACCCAGTACTTC
CDR3: CASSEALGETQYF

J: TRBJ2-1
D: NA
V: TRBV5-1
size: few
DNA: TGCGCCAGCAGACGCATTTCAAAGCCCGACCATGAGCAGTTCTTC
CDR3: CASRRISKPDHEQFF

J: TRBJ2-6
D: NA
V: TRBV7-8
size: NA
DNA: TGTGCCAGCAGGGTTTCTGGGGCCAACGTCCTGACTTTC
CDR3: CASRVSGANVLTF

J: TRBJ1-1
D: NA
V: TRBV27
size: NA
DNA: TGTGCCAGCAGTTTATCGGCCGCCACTGAAGCTTTCTTT
CDR3: CASSLSAATEAFF

J: TRBJ2-3
D: TRBD2
V: TRBV18
size: NA
DNA: TGTGCCAGCTCACCACCGTTAGCGGGGGGCTATCGAAGCACAGATACGCAGTATTTT
CDR3: CASSPPLAGGYRSTDTQYF

J: TRBJ2-1
D: NA
V: TRBV6-6
size: NA
DNA: TGTGCCAGCAGTTACTCGTCAGGGGTCTACAATGAGCAGTTCTTC
CDR3: CASSYSSGVYNEQFF

J: TRBJ1-5
D: TRBD1
V: TRBV28
size: NA
DNA: TGTGCCAGCAGTCTATTGGGGACAGGGTGGCAATGGAGGCCCCAGCATTTT
CDR3: CASSLLGTGWQWRPQHF

J: TRBJ1-1
D: NA
V: TRBV7-8
size: NA
DNA: TGTGCCACCCGAGCGTATGGGGGAAAAGGAATAGAAGCTTTCTTT
CDR3: CATRAYGGKGIEAFF

J: TRBJ1-1
D: TRBD1
V: TRBV10-3
size: NA
DNA: TGTGCCATCAGCCCAGACAGGGGTTGGGAAGCTTTCTTT
CDR3: CAISPDRGWEAFF

J: TRBJ2-3
D: NA
V: TRBV30
size: NA
DNA: TGTGCCTGGAGTGAGTGGGGGGAGGAGGATACGCAGTATTTT
CDR3: CAWSEWGEEDTQYF

J: TRBJ2-1
D: NA
V: TRBV7-4
size: NA
DNA: TGTGCCAGCAGCTTAAAGTCCTTAGGGCGGGCTTTAGGCTACAATGAGCAGTTCTTC
CDR3: CASSLKSLGRALGYNEQFF

J: TRBJ2-1
D: TRBD1
V: TRBV7-9
size: NA
DNA: TGTGCCAGCAGCCCAGACAGGGGGCTAGTACCGAGCTCCTACAATGAGCAGTTCTTC
CDR3: CASSPDRGLVPSSYNEQFF

J: TRBJ2-3
D: TRBD1
V: TRBV27
size: NA
DNA: TGTGCCAGCAGTTTAGACAGGGGGACAGATACGCAGTATTTT
CDR3: CASSLDRGTDTQYF

J: TRBJ2-2
D: TRBD2
V: TRBV5-1
size: NA
DNA: TGCGCCAGCAGCCCTAGCGGGAGGGCGGACGGGGAGCTGTTTTTT
CDR3: CASSPSGRADGELFF

J: TRBJ1-3
D: NA
V: TRBV28
size: NA
DNA: TGTGCCAGCAGTTTAATCTTAGGGGCGGCAGGGGAAATAAACACCATATATTTT
CDR3: CASSLILGAAGEINTIYF

J: TRBJ1-1
D: TRBD1
V: TRBV2
size: NA
DNA: TGTGCCAGCAGATGGACAGGGGGCAGGAACACTGAAGCTTTCTTT
CDR3: CASRWTGGRNTEAFF

J: TRBJ1-6
D: NA
V: TRBV11-1
size: NA
DNA: TGTGCCAGCAGCTCAACCAGGCGCTCACCCCTCCACTTT
CDR3: CASSSTRRSPLHF

J: TRBJ2-5
D: NA
V: TRBV5-1
size: NA
DNA: TGCGCCAGCAGCTCCAACCAAGAGACCCAGTACTTC
CDR3: CASSSNQETQYF

J: TRBJ2-7
D: NA
V: TRBV6-5
size: NA
DNA: TGTGCCAGCAGCCAGGGCGCGCCCTACGAGCAGTACTTC
CDR3: CASSQGAPYEQYF

J: TRBJ1-2
D: TRBD1
V: TRBV7-2
size: NA
DNA: TGTGCCAGCAGCCCCATCGGGACAGGGGTTAACTATGGCTACACCTTC
CDR3: CASSPIGTGVNYGYTF

J: TRBJ2-2
D: NA
V: TRBV28
size: NA
DNA: TGTGCCAGCAGTTTACAAGGGGCAGGGGGGGACACCGGGGAGCTGTTTTTT
CDR3: CASSLQGAGGDTGELFF

J: TRBJ2-6
D: NA
V: TRBV27
size: NA
DNA: TGTGCCAGCAGTTCTGCAGGGGCTGGGGCCAACGTCCTGACTTTC
CDR3: CASSSAGAGANVLTF

J: TRBJ2-2
D: NA
V: TRBV18
size: NA
DNA: TGTGCCAGCTCACCCCAGGCGGCTACGAACACCGGGGAGCTGTTTTTT
CDR3: CASSPQAATNTGELFF

J: TRBJ2-7
D: NA
V: TRBV21-1
size: NA
DNA: TGTGCCAGCAGCAACCGGGACAGGGGAACCTACGAGCAGTACTTC
CDR3: CASSNRDRGTYEQYF

J: TRBJ2-1
D: NA
V: TRBV2
size: NA
DNA: TGTGCCAGCAGGGGGGACACCCAGAGCTCCTACAATGAGCAGTTCTTC
CDR3: CASRGDTQSSYNEQFF

J: TRBJ2-7
D: TRBD1
V: TRBV28
size: once
DNA: TGTGCCAGCAGTTCACGGAGGACAGGGGGTCAGACCCACGAGCAGTACTTC
CDR3: CASSSRRTGGQTHEQYF

J: TRBJ2-2
D: NA
V: TRBV7-6
size: NA
DNA: TGTGCCAGCAGCTTAAGCGGAGGGGTAATCACCGGGGAGCTGTTTTTT
CDR3: CASSLSGGVITGELFF

J: TRBJ2-3
D: TRBD1
V: TRBV7-9
size: NA
DNA: TGTGCCAGCAGCTTAATGGGCGTCCAGGGGGCTAGAACGATGCAGTATTTT
CDR3: CASSLMGVQGARTMQYF

J: TRBJ2-1
D: TRBD2
V: TRBV4-1
size: NA
DNA: TGCGCCAGCAGCCAATCCCCTAGCGGTTCCTACAATGAGCAGTTCTTC
CDR3: CASSQSPSGSYNEQFF

J: TRBJ1-1
D: NA
V: TRBV27
size: NA
DNA: TGTGCCAGCACCGAAGGGGGGGGTTATGGGAACACTGAAGCTTTCTTT
CDR3: CASTEGGGYGNTEAFF

J: TRBJ2-7
D: NA
V: TRBV10-3
size: NA
DNA: TGTGCCATCAGTGAGTCTTTGTCCTCCTACGAGCAGTACTTC
CDR3: CAISESLSSYEQYF

J: TRBJ1-6
D: TRBD1
V: TRBV29-1
size: few
DNA: TGCAGCGTTAAAGACAGGGGTGAATCACCCCTCCACTTT
CDR3: CSVKDRGESPLHF

J: TRBJ2-1
D: TRBD2
V: TRBV7-2
size: NA
DNA: TGTGCCAGTCAACTATTTTGGGGCGGGGGGTACTCCTACAATGAGCAGTTCTTC
CDR3: CASQLFWGGGYSYNEQFF

J: TRBJ1-3
D: TRBD1
V: TRBV30
size: NA
DNA: TGTGCCTGGAGTACTCGACTAAGACAGGGACCCTTCACTGGAAACACCATATATTTT
CDR3: CAWSTRLRQGPFTGNTIYF